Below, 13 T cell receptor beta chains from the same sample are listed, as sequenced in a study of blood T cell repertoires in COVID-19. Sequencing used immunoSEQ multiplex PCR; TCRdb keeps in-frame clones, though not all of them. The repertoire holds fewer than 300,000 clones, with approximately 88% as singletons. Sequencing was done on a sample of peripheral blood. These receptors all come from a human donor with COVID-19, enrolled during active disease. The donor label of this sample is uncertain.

This CDR3 is CASSFRSGGAVNTEAFF. In DNA form, the CDR3 reads TGTGCCAGCAGCTTTCGATCAGGGGGCGCGGTGAACACTGAAGCTTTCTTT. The V gene is TRBV11-2, the J gene TRBJ1-1; 8 positions match TRBD1. From germline, CDR1 is SGHAT and CDR2 FQNNGV. The CDR3 totals 17 residues. Losses at the gene ends were 3 bases for V and 0 bases for J; bases not matched to a gene: 9. The entire variable domain, with the rest obtained from reference TRBV11-2 and TRBJ1-1, is as follows: EAGVAQSPRYKIIEKRQSVAFWCNPISGHATLYWYQQILGQGPKLLIQFQNNGVVDDSQLPKDRFSAERLKGVDSTLKIQPAKLEDSAVYLCASSFRSGGAVNTEAFFGQGTRLTVV.

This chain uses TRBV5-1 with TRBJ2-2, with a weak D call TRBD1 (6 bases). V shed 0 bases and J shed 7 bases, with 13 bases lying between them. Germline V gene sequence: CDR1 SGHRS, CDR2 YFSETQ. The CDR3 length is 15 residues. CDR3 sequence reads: CASSLEGGRDGELFF. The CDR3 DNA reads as TGCGCCAGCAGCTTGGAAGGGGGAAGAGACGGGGAGCTGTTTTTT.

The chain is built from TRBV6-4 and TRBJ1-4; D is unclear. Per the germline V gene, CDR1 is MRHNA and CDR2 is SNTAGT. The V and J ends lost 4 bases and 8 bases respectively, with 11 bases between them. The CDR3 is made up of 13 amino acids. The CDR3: CASSVEIWEKLFF. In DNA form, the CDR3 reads TGTGCCAGCAGTGTGGAGATTTGGGAAAAACTGTTTTTT.

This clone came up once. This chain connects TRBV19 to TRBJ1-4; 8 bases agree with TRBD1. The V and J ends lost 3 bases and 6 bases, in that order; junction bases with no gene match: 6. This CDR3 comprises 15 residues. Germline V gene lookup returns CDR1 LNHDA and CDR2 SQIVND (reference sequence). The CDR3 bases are TGTGCCAGTAGTATCTACGGACAGGGAGATGAAAAACTGTTTTTT. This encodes CASSIYGQGDEKLFF. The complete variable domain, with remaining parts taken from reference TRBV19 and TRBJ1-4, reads DGGITQSPKYLFRKEGQNVTLSCEQNLNHDAMYWYRQDPGQGLRLIYYSQIVNDFQKGDIAEGYSVSREKKESFPLTVTSAQKNPTAFYLCASSIYGQGDEKLFFGSGTQLSVL.

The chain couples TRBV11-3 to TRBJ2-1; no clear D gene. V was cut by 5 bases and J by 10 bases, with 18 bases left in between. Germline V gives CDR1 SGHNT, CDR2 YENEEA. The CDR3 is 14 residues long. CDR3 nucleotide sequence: TGTGCCAGCAGCCGACTTGCGACGTCCCTAGAGCAGTTCTTC. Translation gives CASSRLATSLEQFF.

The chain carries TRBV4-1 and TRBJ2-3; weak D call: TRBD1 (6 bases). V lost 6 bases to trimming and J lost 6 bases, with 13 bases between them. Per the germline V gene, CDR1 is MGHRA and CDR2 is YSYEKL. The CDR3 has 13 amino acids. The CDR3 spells CASSKGQSDTQYF. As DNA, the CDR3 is TGCGCCAGCAGTAAAGGACAGTCGGATACGCAGTATTTT.

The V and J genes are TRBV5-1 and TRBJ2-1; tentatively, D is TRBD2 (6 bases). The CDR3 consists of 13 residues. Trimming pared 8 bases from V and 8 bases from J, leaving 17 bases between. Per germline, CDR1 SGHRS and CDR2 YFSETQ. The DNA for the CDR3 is TGCGCCAGTGGGACTCCGCCGGTCGATGAGCAGTTCTTC. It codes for CASGTPPVDEQFF. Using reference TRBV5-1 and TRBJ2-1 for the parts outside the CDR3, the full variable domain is KAGVTQTPRYLIKTRGQQVTLSCSPISGHRSVSWYQQTPGQGLQFLFEYFSETQRNKGNFPGRFSGRQFSNSRSEMNVSTLELGDSALYLCASGTPPVDEQFFGPGTRLTVL.

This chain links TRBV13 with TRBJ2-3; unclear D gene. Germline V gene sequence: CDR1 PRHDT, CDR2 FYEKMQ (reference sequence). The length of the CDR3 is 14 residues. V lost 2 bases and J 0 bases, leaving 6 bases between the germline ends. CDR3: CASSLMASTDTQYF. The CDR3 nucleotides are TGTGCCAGCAGCTTAATGGCTAGCACAGATACGCAGTATTTT.

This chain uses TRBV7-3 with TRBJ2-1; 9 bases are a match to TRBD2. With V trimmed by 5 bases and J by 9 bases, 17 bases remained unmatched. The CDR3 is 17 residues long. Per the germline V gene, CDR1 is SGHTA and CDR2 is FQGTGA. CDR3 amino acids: CASSPPEAGGGIGEQFF. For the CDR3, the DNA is TGTGCCAGCAGCCCCCCGGAAGCGGGAGGTGGGATAGGTGAGCAGTTCTTC.

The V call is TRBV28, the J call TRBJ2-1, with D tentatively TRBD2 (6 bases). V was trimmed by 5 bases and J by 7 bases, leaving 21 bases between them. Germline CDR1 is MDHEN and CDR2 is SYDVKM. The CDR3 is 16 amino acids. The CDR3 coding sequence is TGTGCCAGCAGTCGGGGTGGAGCGGGTCTTCGGAATGAGCAGTTCTTC. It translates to CASSRGGAGLRNEQFF.

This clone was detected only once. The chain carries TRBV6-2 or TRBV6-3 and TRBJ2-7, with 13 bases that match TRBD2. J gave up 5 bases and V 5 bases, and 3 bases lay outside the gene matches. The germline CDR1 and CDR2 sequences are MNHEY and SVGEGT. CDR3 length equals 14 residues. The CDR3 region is CASSRTSGSNEQYF. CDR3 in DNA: TGTGCCAGCAGTCGGACTAGCGGGAGTAACGAGCAGTACTTC.

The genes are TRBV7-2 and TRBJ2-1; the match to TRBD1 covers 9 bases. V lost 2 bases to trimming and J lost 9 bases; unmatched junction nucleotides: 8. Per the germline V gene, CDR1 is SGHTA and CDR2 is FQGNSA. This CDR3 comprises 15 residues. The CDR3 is CASSLSSGQGLEQFF. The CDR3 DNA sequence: TGTGCCAGCAGCTTATCCTCGGGACAGGGCCTTGAGCAGTTCTTC.

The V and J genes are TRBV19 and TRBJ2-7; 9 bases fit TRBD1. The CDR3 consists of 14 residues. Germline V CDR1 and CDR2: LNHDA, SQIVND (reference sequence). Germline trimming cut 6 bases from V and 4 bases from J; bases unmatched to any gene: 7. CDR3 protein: CASSLQGANYEQYF. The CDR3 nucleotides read TGTGCCAGTAGCCTACAGGGGGCAAATTACGAGCAGTACTTC.